Below, 26 T cell receptor beta chains from the same sample are listed, as sequenced in a study of OX40 agonist ivuxolimab in advanced cancers. TCRdb's table, derived via immunoSEQ multiplex PCR, lists solely in-frame clones and lacks some. The sample includes 45,000 to 50,000 clones, around nine tenths of them seen just once. Sequenced here: CD4+ or CD8+ T cells sorted from blood, sampled in a trial of the OX40 agonist ivuxolimab. These receptors were taken from an adult with an advanced solid tumor such as melanoma, head and neck, liver or kidney cancer.

The V gene is TRBV30, the J gene TRBJ1-1, with D uncertain. Germline assignment: CDR1 GTSNPN and CDR2 SVGIG (reference sequence). Trimming shortened V by 3 bases and J by 5 bases, and 19 bases separated the two germline ends. The CDR3 has 15 residues. The CDR3 sequence is CAWRDGAGRGTEAFF. The CDR3 DNA sequence: TGTGCCTGGAGAGACGGCGCCGGGCGAGGGACTGAAGCTTTCTTT.

The chain carries TRBV11-2 and TRBJ2-3, with TRBD2 as a possible D gene (6 bases). This CDR3 region has 13 residues. Trimming pared 7 bases from V and 3 bases from J, leaving 11 bases between. CDR1 is SGHAT and CDR2 is FQNNGV in the germline V gene. In nucleotides, the CDR3 is TGTGCCAGCACCTCCGCGGGGACAGATACGCAGTATTTT. Its translation is CASTSAGTDTQYF. The full variable domain, completed using reference TRBV11-2 and TRBJ2-3, is EAGVAQSPRYKIIEKRQSVAFWCNPISGHATLYWYQQILGQGPKLLIQFQNNGVVDDSQLPKDRFSAERLKGVDSTLKIQPAKLEDSAVYLCASTSAGTDTQYFGPGTRLTVL.

V gene TRBV7-9 combines with J gene TRBJ1-6; D gene ambiguous. CDR1 is SEHNR and CDR2 is FQNEAQ in the germline V gene (reference sequence). V dropped 7 bases and J dropped 7 bases, with 11 bases sitting between them. The CDR3 spans 13 residues. The CDR3 DNA is TGTGCCAGCACCTCACGGGAGAATTCACCCCTCCACTTT. This codes for CASTSRENSPLHF.

The chain employs TRBV5-1 and TRBJ1-3; D unclear. Germline V gene lookup returns CDR1 SGHRS and CDR2 YFSETQ. Trimming shortened V by 5 bases and J by 0 bases, and 12 bases separated the two germline ends. CDR3 size: 15 residues. The CDR3 coding sequence is TGCGCCAGCAGATTTGGACGGTCCTCTGGAAACACCATATATTTT. It encodes CASRFGRSSGNTIYF.

The chain links TRBV2 to TRBJ2-2, with 10 bases that match TRBD2. V shed 6 bases, J shed 7 bases, and the junction held 14 bases outside the gene matches. Germline V gives CDR1 SNHLY, CDR2 FYNNEI. The CDR3 totals 17 residues. Here the CDR3 reads CASRSTVVAGGSGELFF. In DNA form, the CDR3 reads TGTGCCAGCAGGTCAACGGTAGTAGCGGGGGGAAGCGGGGAGCTGTTTTTT. Variable domain in full (rest from reference TRBV2 and TRBJ2-2): EPEVTQTPSHQVTQMGQEVILRCVPISNHLYFYWYRQILGQKVEFLVSFYNNEISEKSEIFDDQFSVERPDGSNFTLKIRSTKLEDSAMYFCASRSTVVAGGSGELFFGEGSRLTVL.

The chain has TRBV19 and TRBJ1-4; no reliable D call. CDR1 is LNHDA and CDR2 is SQIVND in the germline V gene (reference sequence). V was trimmed by 6 bases and J by 8 bases, leaving 22 bases between them. CDR3 length equals 16 residues. The chain's CDR3 is CASRQGPGRNVEKLFF. The CDR3, as DNA: TGTGCCAGTAGACAAGGCCCGGGGAGGAATGTGGAAAAACTGTTTTTT.

This rearrangement joins TRBV5-1 to TRBJ1-2; D is unclear. V dropped 0 bases and J dropped 8 bases, with 14 bases sitting between them. CDR1 and CDR2 (germline): SGHRS, YFSETQ. The CDR3 extends over 14 amino acids. The CDR3 DNA follows: TGCGCCAGCAGCTTGGAGGGCGGCATAATGGGCTACACCTTC. Residues: CASSLEGGIMGYTF.

This chain links TRBV6-5 with TRBJ2-2; TRBD1 agrees at 8 bases. CDR1 MNHEY and CDR2 SVGAGI come from the germline V gene. The CDR3 has 13 residues. V shed 11 bases and J 1 base; nucleotides not matched to a gene: 3. This chain's CDR3 is CAVTGGNTGELFF. The DNA for the CDR3 is TGTGCCGTTACAGGGGGGAACACCGGGGAGCTGTTTTTT.

The V gene is TRBV7-9, the J gene TRBJ1-2, with unresolved D. Trimming shortened V by 2 bases and J by 6 bases, and 10 bases separated the two germline ends. This CDR3 has 13 residues. CDR1 is SEHNR, CDR2 FQNEAQ, per germline (reference sequence). The CDR3 is CASSLWESDGYTF. The CDR3 nucleotides read TGTGCCAGCAGCTTATGGGAGTCGGATGGCTACACCTTC.

The rearrangement joins TRBV25-1 to TRBJ2-3, with D possibly matching TRBD1 (5 bases). The germline gives CDR1 MGHDK, CDR2 SYGVNS. V was clipped by 0 bases and J by 0 bases, with 13 bases between them. The CDR3 contains 17 residues. DNA for the CDR3: TGTGCCAGCAGTGAATACCAGCCGACAGAAAGCACAGATACGCAGTATTTT. Protein product: CASSEYQPTESTDTQYF.

This chain connects TRBV5-6 to TRBJ1-2, with D possibly matching TRBD1 (6 bases). V was clipped by 5 bases and J by 6 bases, with 20 bases between them. Germline V gives CDR1 SGHDT, CDR2 YYEEEE. The CDR3 has 15 amino acids. This CDR3 is CASSLGQGKEDGYTF. In nucleotides, the CDR3 is TGTGCCAGCAGTCTTGGTCAGGGGAAAGAAGATGGCTACACCTTC.

The V and J genes are TRBV27 and TRBJ1-3, with 9 nucleotides matching TRBD1. The ends lost 6 bases at V and 2 bases at J; junction bases unmatched: 5. Germline CDR1 reads MNHEY; CDR2 reads SMNVEV (reference sequence). This CDR3 comprises 15 residues. CDR3 DNA sequence: TGTGCCAGCAGGCTCGGGACAGGGACTGGAAACACCATATATTTT. This gives the protein CASRLGTGTGNTIYF.

The rearrangement links TRBV18 to TRBJ2-5; D not certain. CDR1 KGHSH and CDR2 LQKENI come from the germline V gene. Trimming pared 1 base from V and 5 bases from J, leaving 8 bases between. The CDR3 runs to 13 residues. CDR3 loop: CASSPRGWETQYF. The CDR3 bases are TGTGCCAGCTCACCACGGGGTTGGGAGACCCAGTACTTC.

The rearrangement links TRBV13 to TRBJ2-3; D not certain. The length of the CDR3 is 16 residues. The germline V gene encodes CDR1 PRHDT and CDR2 FYEKMQ (reference sequence). Trimming shortened V by 0 bases and J by 2 bases, and 12 bases separated the two germline ends. The DNA for the CDR3 is TGTGCCAGCAGCTTAGGCCTCGGCTCTTTCACAGATACGCAGTATTTT. This encodes CASSLGLGSFTDTQYF.

The rearrangement links TRBV6-6 to TRBJ2-2, with 8 bases fitting TRBD1. The CDR3 length is 13 residues. In germline, CDR1 is MNHNY, CDR2 SVGAGI (reference sequence). V shed 9 bases and J 6 bases; nucleotides not matched to a gene: 6. The CDR3 DNA reads TGTGCCAGTGGACAGGGACATCCCGGGGAGCTGTTTTTT. This codes for CASGQGHPGELFF.

This chain connects TRBV29-1 to TRBJ2-1; 7 bases align to TRBD1. Germline values: CDR1 SQVTM, CDR2 ANQGSEA. The CDR3 consists of 12 residues. V was clipped by 8 bases and J by 12 bases; unmatched bases: 13. CDR3 sequence (DNA): TGCAGCCACAGGGGCCCCAGGTTACGGCAGTTCTTC. Residues: CSHRGPRLRQFF.

The chain is built from TRBV27 and TRBJ2-3; 13 bases match TRBD2. The CDR3 is 16 amino acids. Germline CDR1 MNHEY, CDR2 SMNVEV (reference sequence). V lost 5 bases to trimming and J lost 2 bases; unmatched junction nucleotides: 4. The CDR3 sequence is CASSPGTSGATDTQYF. The CDR3 nucleotides read TGTGCCAGCAGTCCCGGGACTAGCGGGGCCACAGATACGCAGTATTTT.

This chain uses TRBV13 with TRBJ1-3, with TRBD1 as a possible D gene (5 bases). The CDR3 runs to 12 residues. The germline V and J ends were trimmed by 1 base and 11 bases, with 9 bases remaining between them. Germline CDR1 PRHDT, CDR2 FYEKMQ (reference sequence). CDR3 region: CASSLVEGSIYF. For the CDR3, the DNA is TGTGCCAGCAGCTTAGTCGAGGGGTCCATATATTTT.

This chain uses TRBV4-1 with TRBJ2-1; 12 positions agree with TRBD1. This CDR3 is built from 18 residues. The junction had 10 bases not matched to a gene; V was cut back by 0 bases and J by 7 bases. The germline CDR1 and CDR2 sequences are MGHRA and YSYEKL. Here the CDR3 reads CASSQDLSGTGGWNEQFF. The CDR3 DNA sequence: TGCGCCAGCAGCCAAGATTTGTCCGGGACAGGGGGCTGGAATGAGCAGTTCTTC.

J is TRBJ1-6 and V is TRBV5-4, with 8 bases lining up with TRBD1. In germline, CDR1 is SGHNT, CDR2 YYREEE (reference sequence). The V gene end was trimmed by 5 bases and the J gene end by 10 bases; junction bases not matched to a gene: 5. The CDR3 has 13 residues. CDR3: CASRTGGNSPLHF. DNA of the CDR3: TGTGCCAGCAGAACAGGGGGGAACTCACCCCTCCACTTT.

The chain combines TRBV7-9 with TRBJ1-2; a weak D match, TRBD1 (5 bases). Germline values: CDR1 SEHNR, CDR2 FQNEAQ (reference sequence). The CDR3 contains 14 residues. Trimming cost V 4 bases and J 4 bases, with 13 bases left between them. CDR3 nucleotide sequence: TGTGCCAGCAGCTCATCCGGGACGGTCTATGGCTACACCTTC. This translates into CASSSSGTVYGYTF.

V usage is TRBV7-9 and J usage is TRBJ2-7; possibly TRBD1 or TRBD2 for D (5 bases each). Trimming shortened V by 4 bases and J by 7 bases, and 20 bases separated the two germline ends. The CDR3 runs 15 residues. Germline CDR1 reads SEHNR; CDR2 reads FQNEAQ (reference sequence). The CDR3 DNA reads as TGTGCCAGCAGCTCCGGGCCCGACAGAGGGCGGGAGCAGTACGTC. It specifies CASSSGPDRGREQYV.

V usage is TRBV7-8 and J usage is TRBJ1-1; TRBD1 aligns across 11 bases. The CDR3 runs to 14 residues. Germline CDR1 reads SGHVS; CDR2 reads FQNEAQ. V trimming: 4 bases; J trimming: 6 bases; junction bases outside the gene matches: 4. The CDR3 DNA reads as TGTGCCAGCAGCTCCGGACAGGGGGCTGCTGAAGCTTTCTTT. Encoded protein: CASSSGQGAAEAFF.

V and J are TRBV5-1 and TRBJ1-5, with D uncertain. The CDR3 runs to 16 residues. Germline lookup yields CDR1 SGHRS and CDR2 YFSETQ. Trimming pared 0 bases from V and 4 bases from J, leaving 14 bases between. This CDR3 reads CASSLGEAGLNQPQHF. DNA for the CDR3: TGCGCCAGCAGCTTGGGCGAGGCAGGTCTAAATCAGCCCCAGCATTTT.

Only one count was recorded for this clone. V usage is TRBV7-8 and J usage is TRBJ2-3, with 10 nucleotides matching TRBD2. In germline, CDR1 is SGHVS, CDR2 FQNEAQ. This CDR3 comprises 14 residues. With V trimmed by 7 bases and J by 4 bases, 5 bases remained unmatched. Written as DNA, the CDR3 is TGTGCCAGCAAGAGCGGGGGGGCTTCAGATACGCAGTATTTT. Translating gives CASKSGGASDTQYF.

The chain combines TRBV27 with TRBJ1-1; TRBD1 matches at 7 bases. The trim removed 5 bases at V and 4 bases at J, leaving 4 bases unmatched. CDR1 MNHEY and CDR2 SMNVEV come from the germline V gene (reference sequence). CDR3 size: 13 residues. The CDR3 bases are TGTGCCAGCAGTGCAGGGACAGCCACTGAAGCTTTCTTT. This gives the protein CASSAGTATEAFF.